These 25 T cell receptor beta chains came from one sample sequenced in a study of cytomegalovirus exposure and HLA in healthy donors. Assay used: immunoSEQ multiplex PCR; TCRdb lists only in-frame clones, some missing. Seen here are about 250,000 clones, roughly 84% observed once, and the top ten hold 12%. Sequenced sample: PBMCs. These receptor sequences come from a young man in good health and CMV-seropositive.

This clone occurred once. The rearrangement joins TRBV11-2 to TRBJ2-2; 7 bases line up with TRBD1. From germline, CDR1 is SGHAT and CDR2 FQNNGV. This CDR3 has 16 residues. J was trimmed by 1 base and V by 4 bases; bases with no gene match: 6. DNA for the CDR3: TGTGCCAGCAGCTCGCGGACAGGCCGGAACACCGGGGAGCTGTTTTTT. This codes for CASSSRTGRNTGELFF.

This clone was seen a single time. In the same sample, other DNA sequences code for this CDR3. The chain uses TRBV5-1 and TRBJ2-1, with no clear D. The CDR3 runs to 13 residues. V dropped 7 bases and J dropped 0 bases, with 8 bases sitting between them. Germline V lookup: CDR1 SGHRS, CDR2 YFSETQ. The CDR3 spells CASARSSYNEQFF. Written as DNA, the CDR3 is TGCGCCAGCGCTCGGAGCTCCTACAATGAGCAGTTCTTC.

The chain carries TRBV28 and TRBJ1-2, with 7 bases fitting TRBD1. The CDR3 loop spans 16 amino acids. From germline, CDR1 is MDHEN and CDR2 SYDVKM. V dropped 5 bases and J dropped 1; count of bases not matched to a gene: 10. The CDR3 nucleotides are TGTGCCAGCAGTCCAGAGGAGGGGGCGGGTAACTATGGCTACACCTTC. Translating gives CASSPEEGAGNYGYTF.

The J gene is TRBJ2-2, the V gene TRBV29-1; D ambiguous. CDR3 length equals 16 residues. Deletions cut 4 bases from V and 0 bases from J, with 15 bases between. Germline V gene sequence: CDR1 SQVTM, CDR2 ANQGSEA. CDR3 sequence (DNA): TGCAGCGTTGCGGTTTCGCGGCCCGCGAACACCGGGGAGCTGTTTTTT. This codes for CSVAVSRPANTGELFF.

V and J are TRBV9 and TRBJ1-2; 9 bases map to TRBD1. Looked up from germline, CDR1 is SGDLS and CDR2 is YYNGEE. Trimming removed 3 bases from V and 8 bases from J; junction bases left unmatched: 5. The CDR3 spans 13 residues. The CDR3 here is CASSGRDRVGYTF. CDR3 nucleotide sequence: TGTGCCAGCAGCGGCCGGGACAGGGTCGGCTACACCTTC.

The CDR3 spells CASSVTRTPGNTIYF. The CDR3 nucleotides read TGTGCCAGCAGTGTTACGAGAACTCCTGGAAACACCATATATTTT. The genes are TRBV2 and TRBJ1-3; D gene uncertain. This CDR3 comprises 15 residues. Trimming removed 4 bases from V and 2 bases from J, with 12 bases in between. Germline V CDR1 and CDR2: SNHLY, FYNNEI.

This rearrangement joins TRBV7-9 to TRBJ1-2; D unclear. Germline V lookup: CDR1 SEHNR, CDR2 FQNEAQ (reference sequence). CDR3 length: 16 amino acids. V lost 5 bases and J 8 bases, leaving 24 bases between the germline ends. Here the CDR3 reads CASSQLTGEPPFGYTF. The CDR3 region has the DNA TGTGCCAGCAGCCAACTAACCGGGGAACCTCCTTTCGGCTACACCTTC.

V gene TRBV11-2 combines with J gene TRBJ2-7; D is unresolved. Trimming shortened V by 5 bases and J by 5 bases, and 16 bases separated the two germline ends. This CDR3 has 14 residues. From germline, CDR1 is SGHAT and CDR2 FQNNGV. The CDR3 protein is CASSSPDGLNEQYF. DNA for the CDR3: TGTGCCAGCAGCAGCCCAGATGGGCTGAACGAGCAGTACTTC.

The chain combines TRBV2 with TRBJ2-5, with unresolved D. The CDR3 runs 13 residues. V gave up 1 base and J gave up 5 bases, with 8 bases separating them. The germline gives CDR1 SNHLY, CDR2 FYNNEI. CDR3 residues: CASSEGQRETQYF. In nucleotides, the CDR3 is TGTGCCAGCAGTGAAGGACAACGGGAGACCCAGTACTTC.

The chain links TRBV5-4 to TRBJ1-4; D is perhaps TRBD1 (6 bases). Trimming cost V 4 bases and J 6 bases, with 16 bases left between them. CDR3 length: 15 amino acids. Germline CDR1 is SGHNT and CDR2 is YYREEE (reference sequence). CDR3 DNA sequence: TGTGCCAGCAGCCGAGGGGGGGCGAACTATGAAAAACTGTTTTTT. Translated: CASSRGGANYEKLFF.

This clone showed up just a few times. The chain recombines TRBV2 with TRBJ1-1; D gene unclear. The CDR3 is 15 residues long. Trimming shortened V by 7 bases and J by 1 base, and 16 bases separated the two germline ends. CDR1 SNHLY and CDR2 FYNNEI come from the germline V gene. This chain's CDR3 is CASTKTGSSNTEAFF. CDR3 nucleotide sequence: TGTGCCAGCACCAAAACCGGGTCTTCGAACACTGAAGCTTTCTTT.

The rearrangement links TRBV4-2 to TRBJ2-7; D possibly corresponds to TRBD2 (6 bases). Germline lookup yields CDR1 LGHNA and CDR2 YNFKEQ. The length of the CDR3 is 14 residues. Trimming removed 0 bases at V and 2 bases at J, with 8 bases between. In DNA, the CDR3 is TGTGCCAGCAGCCAAGATAGACTAGCCTACGAGCAGTACTTC. This codes for CASSQDRLAYEQYF.

This clone was observed a single time. This chain uses TRBV29-1 with TRBJ2-1; perhaps TRBD2 as D (5 bases). Trimming stripped 5 bases from V and 7 bases from J, with 6 bases between. The CDR3 extends over 10 amino acids. CDR1 is SQVTM and CDR2 is ANQGSEA in the germline V gene. CDR3 in DNA: TGCAGCGTTCTAGCAAATGAGCAGTTCTTC. Translation: CSVLANEQFF.

The chain employs TRBV5-1 and TRBJ2-3, with 8 bases fitting TRBD1. Trimming took 0 bases from V and 0 from J; bases not matched to a gene: 3. The CDR3 sequence is 16 residues long. CDR1 and CDR2 (germline): SGHRS, YFSETQ. CDR3 bases: TGCGCCAGCAGCTTGGGTAGGACAGGGAGCACAGATACGCAGTATTTT. Translation gives CASSLGRTGSTDTQYF.

The chain combines TRBV4-1 with TRBJ2-7; a possible D gene is TRBD1 (7 bases). Germline CDR1 is MGHRA and CDR2 is YSYEKL. CDR3 length equals 22 residues. V shed 2 bases and J shed 0 bases, with 32 bases lying between them. The CDR3 coding sequence is TGCGCCAGCAGCCAACCCTTCCGCGACGGGGGTACAGGGGAGGTAAGCTCCTACGAGCAGTACTTC. Translating it yields CASSQPFRDGGTGEVSSYEQYF.

This clone is a singleton in its sample. The chain has TRBV7-9 and TRBJ1-5; 9 bases agree with TRBD1. The CDR3 has 14 residues. Germline CDR1 reads SEHNR; CDR2 reads FQNEAQ (reference sequence). V shed 10 bases, J shed 7 bases, and the junction held 11 bases outside the gene matches. This CDR3 reads CAISGTGFRQPQHF. CDR3 nucleotide sequence: TGTGCCATCTCCGGGACAGGGTTCCGCCAGCCCCAGCATTTT.

The rearrangement joins TRBV6-6 to TRBJ2-7, with 12 bases that match TRBD2. The germline V gene encodes CDR1 MNHNY and CDR2 SVGAGI (reference sequence). The CDR3 covers 15 residues. The J segment lost 5 bases and the V segment lost 2 bases, leaving 4 bases of the junction unmatched. This CDR3 reads CASSYTRLAGDEQYF. CDR3 in DNA: TGTGCCAGCAGTTACACCCGACTAGCGGGAGACGAGCAGTACTTC.

The chain combines TRBV7-2 with TRBJ2-3, with a possible D match to TRBD1 (5 bases). Deletions cut 3 bases from V and 0 bases from J, with 7 bases between. Germline V CDR1 and CDR2: SGHTA, FQGNSA. The CDR3 totals 14 residues. The CDR3 DNA follows: TGTGCCAGCAGCTTTCAGGGTAGCACAGATACGCAGTATTTT. The encoded protein is CASSFQGSTDTQYF.

The rearrangement uses TRBV7-6 and TRBJ2-5; D is ambiguous. Germline V gene data show CDR1 as SGHVS and CDR2 as FNYEAQ. CDR3 length equals 10 residues. Trimming cost V 3 bases and J 5 bases, with 1 base left between them. CDR3 coding DNA: TGTGCCAGCAGCTTGGAGACCCAGTACTTC. This translates into CASSLETQYF.

Only one count was recorded for this clone. The rearrangement links TRBV4-2 to TRBJ2-7; 10 bases match TRBD1. After removal of 4 bases from V and 4 bases from J, the junction contained 4 bases not matched to a gene. The CDR3 consists of 14 residues. Germline loops: CDR1 LGHNA, CDR2 YNFKEQ. For the CDR3, the DNA is TGTGCCAGCAGCCTCGGACAGGGGGAGTACGAGCAGTACTTC. This gives the protein CASSLGQGEYEQYF.

This clone appeared once. The chain carries TRBV4-2 and TRBJ2-2, with 7 bases fitting TRBD2. J was trimmed by 5 bases and V by 1 base; bases with no gene match: 13. From germline, CDR1 is LGHNA and CDR2 YNFKEQ. CDR3 size: 18 residues. CDR3 DNA: TGTGCCAGCAGCCAAGGAGGACTAGTTCTGTTTTCGACCGGGGAGCTGTTTTTT. It specifies CASSQGGLVLFSTGELFF.

CDR3 DNA sequence: TGCAGCGTGTCAACAGGGACCTCTGGAAACACCATATATTTT. Its protein product is CSVSTGTSGNTIYF. The rearrangement joins TRBV29-1 to TRBJ1-3, with D possibly matching TRBD1 (6 bases). This CDR3 has 14 amino acids. V dropped 6 bases and J dropped 0 bases, with 12 bases sitting between them. Germline-derived CDR1 and CDR2 are SQVTM and ANQGSEA.

CDR3 DNA sequence: TGTGCCAGCTCACCAATCGTCTCTAGCGATGAGCAGTTCTTC. Protein: CASSPIVSSDEQFF. The gene calls are TRBV18 and TRBJ2-1, with D possibly matching TRBD2 (6 bases). This CDR3 has 14 residues. V dropped 2 bases and J dropped 8 bases, with 13 bases sitting between them. Germline V gene lookup returns CDR1 KGHSH and CDR2 LQKENI.

In this sample, this clone turned up once. The V call is TRBV11-2, the J call TRBJ2-7; unclear D gene. The CDR3 consists of 15 residues. V was cut by 0 bases and J by 3 bases, with 12 bases left in between. CDR1 is SGHAT and CDR2 is FQNNGV in the germline V gene. This CDR3 reads CASSLDRHRSYEQYF. CDR3 nucleotide sequence: TGTGCCAGCAGCTTAGATCGCCACAGAAGCTACGAGCAGTACTTC. The whole variable domain, filled in from reference TRBV11-2 and TRBJ2-7, reads EAGVAQSPRYKIIEKRQSVAFWCNPISGHATLYWYQQILGQGPKLLIQFQNNGVVDDSQLPKDRFSAERLKGVDSTLKIQPAKLEDSAVYLCASSLDRHRSYEQYFGPGTRLTVT.

V and J are TRBV9 and TRBJ2-1; 7 bases are shared with TRBD2. Germline V gene data show CDR1 as SGDLS and CDR2 as YYNGEE. The CDR3 consists of 17 residues. The junction had 6 bases not matched to a gene; V was cut back by 0 bases and J by 0 bases. The CDR3 DNA sequence: TGTGCCAGCAGCGTAGCTCTGCGGGAGAGCTCCTACAATGAGCAGTTCTTC. Amino acids: CASSVALRESSYNEQFF.